This is a list of T cell receptor beta chains from one sample in a study of T cell changes during pregnancy in multiple sclerosis. This table comes from immunoSEQ multiplex PCR, and its TCRdb copy is limited to in-frame clones, with some not included. The repertoire holds tens of thousands of clones, with around 89% as singletons. The sequencing here drew on CD4+ T cells from peripheral blood mononuclear cells, taken in the second trimester of pregnancy. All receptors derive from a female donor with multiple sclerosis, enrolled in a pregnancy study. CDR3s include the opening cysteine and the closing phenylalanine or tryptophan. The order of the fields is D gene, V gene, J gene, CDR3 protein. D genes are given only for firm matches.

.	TRBV6-5	TRBJ1-2	CATQRVNYGYTF
.	TRBV27	TRBJ2-3	CASSLGGTSTDTQYF
.	TRBV28	TRBJ1-5	CASRPSGAGMENQPQHF
TRBD1	TRBV14	TRBJ1-2	CASSQDLTGVRGYTF
TRBD1	TRBV5-1	TRBJ2-7	CASSLVTGGSEQYF
TRBD1	TRBV5-6	TRBJ2-1	CASSGRTGQYNEQFF
TRBD1	TRBV2	TRBJ1-2	CASRAITGVGYGYTF
TRBD1	TRBV7-2	TRBJ2-1	CASSLAGTGTYNEQFF
.	TRBV19	TRBJ1-4	CASRTLGLTNEKLFF
TRBD1	TRBV7-6	TRBJ1-2	CASSLGTGGNGYTF
.	TRBV7-2	TRBJ2-5	CASSLELGRLETQYF
TRBD2	TRBV28	TRBJ2-5	CASSEDSGRETQYF
.	TRBV18	TRBJ2-5	CASSLKTGRGNGETQYF
TRBD2	TRBV7-9	TRBJ2-7	CASSPRTSGSYEQYF
TRBD2	TRBV27	TRBJ2-1	CASSLGAGVGGEQFF
.	TRBV9	TRBJ2-7	CASSVGPSTGPYEQYF
TRBD2	TRBV18	TRBJ2-7	CASSPQMAGVAYEQYF
TRBD2	TRBV7-3	TRBJ2-5	CASSPLAGRGETQYF
TRBD1	TRBV27	TRBJ1-2	CASSLSSTGVNYGYTF
TRBD2	TRBV28	TRBJ2-7	CASSLSNGGTSIFYEQYF
.	TRBV19	TRBJ1-1	CASSIAAGDTEAFF
.	TRBV4-2	TRBJ2-3	CASSQDLMGRTQYF
.	TRBV7-8	TRBJ2-7	CASSFRPNSEQYF
TRBD2	TRBV2	TRBJ2-3	CASKWGGTSSSDTQYF
.	TRBV27	TRBJ2-7	CASKFTGTRDSYEQYF
.	TRBV25-1	TRBJ2-1	CATMGEGRNNEQFF
.	TRBV6-5	TRBJ2-3	CASSYSTNPSADTQYF
.	TRBV6-1	TRBJ1-3	CASSLGRGNTIYF
.	TRBV6-4	TRBJ2-5	CASSRDIQETQYF
.	TRBV5-1	TRBJ1-1	CASSPGHRNTEAFF
TRBD1	TRBV11-2	TRBJ1-4	CASSLGTGGTNEKLFF
.	TRBV27	TRBJ2-7	CASSTQGRESYEQYF
.	TRBV5-4	TRBJ2-3	CASSLAFQGPRTDTQYF
.	TRBV7-2	TRBJ2-7	CASSPNFYEQYF
TRBD1	TRBV19	TRBJ1-5	CASHGTGGKQPQHF
.	TRBV19	TRBJ1-1	CASSIVGGGTEAFF
.	TRBV30	TRBJ2-2	CAWRAPNTGELFF